This TCR beta chain was sequenced during a study of response to subunit inactivated influenza vaccine. Only a few counts were recorded for this clonotype. J gave up 6 bases and V 4 bases, and 2 bases lay outside the gene matches. The CDR3 is 12 residues long. Germline assignment: CDR1 LNHNV and CDR2 YYDKDF (reference sequence). TCRdb independently ran MiXCR on the RT-PCR reads; one entry per CDR3 protein. In the table there are some 850,000 distinct CDR3 sequences, roughly 20% of which are singletons. This rearrangement joins TRBV15 to TRBJ2-7, with TRBD2 matching 8 bases. The specimen was PBMCs from blood, collected roughly 5 days after vaccination. The TCR originated in a man aged 45 to 65 who received an inactivated influenza vaccine. CDR3 protein: CATSKGTSEQYF. CDR3 sequence (DNA): TGTGCCACCAGCAAGGGGACTAGCGAGCAGTACTTC.